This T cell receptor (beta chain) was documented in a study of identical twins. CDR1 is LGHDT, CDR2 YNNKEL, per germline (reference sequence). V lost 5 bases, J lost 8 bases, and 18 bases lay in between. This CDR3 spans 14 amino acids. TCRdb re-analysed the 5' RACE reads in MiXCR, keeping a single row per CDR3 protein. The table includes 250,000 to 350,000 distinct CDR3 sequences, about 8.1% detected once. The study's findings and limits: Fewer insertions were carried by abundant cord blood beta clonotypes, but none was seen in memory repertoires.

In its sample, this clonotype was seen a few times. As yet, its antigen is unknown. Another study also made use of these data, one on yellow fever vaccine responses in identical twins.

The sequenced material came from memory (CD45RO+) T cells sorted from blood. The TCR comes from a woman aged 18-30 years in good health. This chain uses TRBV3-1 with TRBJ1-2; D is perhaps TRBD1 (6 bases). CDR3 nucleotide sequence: TGTGCCAGCAGCAAGACAGGAGAGATGAGGGGCTACACCTTC. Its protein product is CASSKTGEMRGYTF.